Below, 18 T cell receptor beta chains from the same sample are listed, as sequenced in a study of T cells in Graves' hyperthyroidism and ophthalmopathy. The source material, RNA transcripts, was used to amplify TCR beta CDR3 regions. HTBI primers were used for first-round RT-PCR of the TCR CDR3. One entry per CDR3 protein results from TCRdb running MiXCR on the multiplex PCR reads. The sample contains approximately 590,000 distinct CDR3 sequences, around 16% of which appear only once. Material: blood. These TCRs come from a woman aged 25 to 39 with Graves' hyperthyroidism.

This clonotype was detected many times. Here the CDR3 reads CAWSLSGGRYYGYTF. CDR3 in DNA: TGTGCCTGGAGCCTGTCCGGGGGACGATATTACGGCTACACCTTC. The chain combines TRBV30 with TRBJ1-2, with D perhaps matching TRBD1 (5 bases). This CDR3 comprises 15 residues. V lost 3 bases to trimming and J lost 8 bases, with 22 bases between them. Germline V gene lookup returns CDR1 GTSNPN and CDR2 SVGIG (reference sequence).

This clonotype was seen only a few times. The rearrangement links TRBV29-1 to TRBJ2-1; no reliable D call. The CDR3 is made up of 12 amino acids. V lost 4 bases and J lost 5, with 9 bases in between. CDR1 is SQVTM, CDR2 ANQGSEA, per germline. This chain's CDR3 is CSVGNPNNEQFF. CDR3 in DNA: TGCAGCGTTGGAAACCCTAACAATGAGCAGTTCTTC.

This clonotype came up many times. The rearrangement links TRBV7-9 to TRBJ2-7, with D maybe TRBD2 (5 bases). The CDR3 contains 15 residues. The germline V and J ends were trimmed by 5 bases and 2 bases, with 16 bases remaining between them. CDR1 is SEHNR, CDR2 FQNEAQ, per germline (reference sequence). This CDR3 is CASSRGSDPTYEQYF. The CDR3 nucleotides are TGTGCCAGCAGCCGAGGTAGCGACCCGACCTACGAGCAGTACTTC.

This clonotype turned up a few times. CDR3 amino acids: CASSDRTGPVLEKLFF. CDR3 in DNA: TGTGCCAGCAGTGACCGGACAGGGCCGGTATTAGAAAAACTGTTTTTT. This rearrangement joins TRBV6-1 to TRBJ1-4, with TRBD1 matching over 8 bases. With V trimmed by 3 bases and J by 8 bases, 11 bases remained unmatched. The CDR3 runs 16 residues. From germline, CDR1 is MNHNS and CDR2 SASEGT.

The V gene is TRBV6-2 or TRBV6-3, the J gene TRBJ2-7, with D uncertain. The germline CDR1 and CDR2 sequences are MNHEY and SVGEGT. Trimming pared 1 base from V and 0 bases from J, leaving 10 bases between. The CDR3 spans 15 residues. The CDR3 loop reads CASSYLRWGSYEQYF. The CDR3 nucleotides are TGTGCCAGCAGTTACTTGAGATGGGGCTCCTACGAGCAGTACTTC.

This clonotype was seen at least ten times. The chain combines TRBV6-6 with TRBJ2-3, with no clear D. V was clipped by 2 bases and J by 2 bases, with 11 bases between them. The germline V gene encodes CDR1 MNHNY and CDR2 SVGAGI (reference sequence). This CDR3 has 15 amino acids. The DNA of the CDR3 is TGTGCCAGCAGTTACGGCAGGTCTCTCACAGATACGCAGTATTTT. This gives the protein CASSYGRSLTDTQYF.

At least ten counts were recorded for this clonotype. The chain combines TRBV7-2 with TRBJ2-3, with TRBD2 matching over 16 bases. V shed 5 bases, J shed 2 bases, and the junction held 4 bases outside the gene matches. This CDR3 comprises 17 residues. Germline V gene sequence: CDR1 SGHTA, CDR2 FQGNSA. The CDR3 bases are TGTGCCAGCAGCCCGGGACTAGCGGGAGGGCACACAGATACGCAGTATTTT. Its protein is CASSPGLAGGHTDTQYF.

In its sample, this clonotype was seen a few times. The rearrangement links TRBV30 to TRBJ1-3; the D is unclear. In germline, CDR1 is GTSNPN, CDR2 SVGIG (reference sequence). The length of the CDR3 is 16 residues. Between the trimmed V and J ends, which lost 0 bases and 0 bases, there was a span of 12 bases. The CDR3: CAWSVFGRSSGNTIYF. CDR3 sequence (DNA): TGTGCCTGGAGTGTATTTGGCCGGAGCTCTGGAAACACCATATATTTT.

This clonotype was counted at least ten times. The chain joins TRBV7-8 to TRBJ2-1, with D maybe TRBD2 (5 bases). The CDR3 extends over 14 amino acids. Per germline, CDR1 SGHVS and CDR2 FQNEAQ. Trimming cost V 4 bases and J 7 bases, with 14 bases left between them. CDR3 residues: CASSWTLLRNEQFF. CDR3 bases: TGTGCCAGCAGCTGGACTCTGCTGCGGAATGAGCAGTTCTTC.

This clonotype was counted ten times or more. This rearrangement joins TRBV5-1 to TRBJ2-4, with 9 positions matching TRBD1. The germline gives CDR1 SGHRS, CDR2 YFSETQ. V was pared by 4 bases and J by 7 bases, with 3 bases of the junction left unmatched. The CDR3 has 13 residues. CDR3 in amino acids: CASSRGTGNIQYF. For the CDR3, the DNA is TGCGCCAGCAGCCGCGGGACAGGGAACATTCAGTACTTC.

This clonotype was observed many times. The chain has TRBV5-1 and TRBJ1-1; 8 bases match TRBD1. Germline V CDR1 and CDR2: SGHRS, YFSETQ. CDR3 length: 18 residues. J lost 0 bases, V lost 0 bases, and 10 bases had no gene match. CDR3 nucleotide sequence: TGCGCCAGCAGCTTGGAAGGACAGGGTTGGGGCGTGAACACTGAAGCTTTCTTT. Amino acids: CASSLEGQGWGVNTEAFF.

This clonotype was seen at least ten times. This chain links TRBV2 with TRBJ2-7; D gene ambiguous. CDR1 and CDR2 (germline): SNHLY, FYNNEI. There are 12 residues in the CDR3. Trimming pared 4 bases from V and 3 bases from J, leaving 7 bases between. The CDR3 sequence is CASSVAHYEQYF. In DNA form, the CDR3 reads TGTGCCAGCAGTGTCGCCCACTACGAGCAGTACTTC.

This clonotype came up many times. The gene calls are TRBV5-1 and TRBJ1-1, with 7 bases matching TRBD1. From germline, CDR1 is SGHRS and CDR2 YFSETQ. The CDR3 contains 15 residues. The V and J ends lost 0 bases and 6 bases, in that order; junction bases with no gene match: 8. CDR3 region: CASSLGRQGRAEAFF. The DNA of the CDR3 is TGCGCCAGCAGCTTGGGGAGACAGGGAAGGGCTGAAGCTTTCTTT.

This clonotype was found many times. The chain is built from TRBV11-2 and TRBJ2-5; 7 nucleotides match TRBD2. V lost 10 bases to trimming and J lost 2 bases; unmatched junction nucleotides: 10. CDR3 size: 14 residues. The germline V gene has CDR1 SGHAT and CDR2 FQNNGV. The CDR3 DNA reads TGTGCCACTCGTCGGACCGGGGGGCAAGAGACCCAGTACTTC. Translating it yields CATRRTGGQETQYF.

This clonotype was counted many times. The gene calls are TRBV15 and TRBJ2-7; 8 bases agree with TRBD1. The CDR3 loop spans 15 amino acids. The germline V gene has CDR1 LNHNV and CDR2 YYDKDF (reference sequence). V shed 4 bases and J 1 base; nucleotides not matched to a gene: 6. CDR3 DNA: TGTGCCACCAGCAAAGAAAGGACAGGGTCCTACGAGCAGTACTTC. It yields the protein CATSKERTGSYEQYF.

In this sample, this clonotype turned up many times. The chain links TRBV6-1 to TRBJ2-7; perhaps D is TRBD1 or TRBD2 (5 bases each). Germline CDR1 reads MNHNS; CDR2 reads SASEGT. Deletions cut 7 bases from V and 0 bases from J, with 13 bases between. This CDR3 is built from 14 residues. DNA of the CDR3: TGTGCCAGCACTCGGGACGTCAGCTCCTACGAGCAGTACTTC. The encoded protein is CASTRDVSSYEQYF.

The V and J genes are TRBV19 and TRBJ1-5; maybe TRBD1 (6 bases). The CDR3 has 15 residues. CDR1 and CDR2 (germline): LNHDA, SQIVND (reference sequence). Trimming stripped 7 bases from V and 4 bases from J, with 17 bases between. CDR3 nucleotides: TGTGCCAGTACCCAATCAGGGGTAAAGAATCAGCCCCAGCATTTT. Its protein product is CASTQSGVKNQPQHF.

The sample holds a few counts of this clonotype. J is TRBJ2-1 and V is TRBV25-1; tentatively, D is TRBD2 (5 bases). This CDR3 is built from 13 residues. CDR1 MGHDK and CDR2 SYGVNS come from the germline V gene. Trimming stripped 5 bases from V and 6 bases from J, with 11 bases between. CDR3 nucleotides: TGTGCCAGCAGTTATCCGGGATTCAATGAGCAGTTCTTC. Translating gives CASSYPGFNEQFF.